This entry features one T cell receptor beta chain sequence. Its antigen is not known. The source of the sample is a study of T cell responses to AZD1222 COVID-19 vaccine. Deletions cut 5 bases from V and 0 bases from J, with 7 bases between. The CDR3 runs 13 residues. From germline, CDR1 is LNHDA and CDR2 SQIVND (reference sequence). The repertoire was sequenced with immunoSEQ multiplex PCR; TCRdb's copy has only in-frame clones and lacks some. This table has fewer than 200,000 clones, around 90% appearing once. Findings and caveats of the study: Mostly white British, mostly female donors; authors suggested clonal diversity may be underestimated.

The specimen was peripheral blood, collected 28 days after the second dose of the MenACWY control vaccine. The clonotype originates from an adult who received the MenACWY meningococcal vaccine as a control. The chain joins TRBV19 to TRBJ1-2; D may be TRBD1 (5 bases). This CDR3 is CASSSGTNYGYTF. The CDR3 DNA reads TGTGCCAGTAGTTCAGGGACTAACTATGGCTACACCTTC.